The next 16 T cell receptor beta chains were all read from a single sample in a study of shared clonotypes between healthy human individuals. The protocol was immunoSEQ multiplex PCR, while the TCRdb copy is restricted to in-frame clones and leaves out a portion. The sample carries 600,000 to 750,000 clones, roughly 91% recorded once. The sample consisted of memory CD8+ T cells from PBMCs. Specified subset: CD45RO+ cells pooled with CCR7-negative TemRA cells. The origin of the receptors is a man between 18 and 35 years old in good health. Some clones in this sample may be carry-over from other donors' samples.

This clone was seen a single time. V is TRBV7-8 and J is TRBJ2-7; the D gene could be TRBD1 or TRBD2 (5 bases each). The V gene's germline CDR1 is SGHVS and CDR2 FQNEAQ. Trimming took 3 bases from V and 5 from J, leaving 11 bases between them. The CDR3 loop spans 13 amino acids. The CDR3 DNA follows: TGTGCCAGCAGCTTCAGGGAGTGGGACGAGCAGTACTTC. It translates to CASSFREWDEQYF.

V is TRBV7-9 and J is TRBJ2-3; maybe TRBD1 (6 bases). CDR1 and CDR2 (germline): SEHNR, FQNEAQ (reference sequence). The CDR3 has 15 residues. V dropped 1 base and J dropped 4 bases, with 12 bases sitting between them. The CDR3 here is CASSLGTASSDTQYF. In nucleotides, the CDR3 is TGTGCCAGCAGCTTAGGGACAGCCAGCTCAGATACGCAGTATTTT.

The chain has TRBV29-1 and TRBJ2-1; 10 nucleotides line up with TRBD2. Germline assignment: CDR1 SQVTM and CDR2 ANQGSEA. The CDR3 is 15 residues long. The V gene end was trimmed by 6 bases and the J gene end by 5 bases; junction bases not matched to a gene: 10. For the CDR3, the DNA is TGCAGCGTGGCGAGCGGGAGGGTACGTAACAATGAGCAGTTCTTC. Protein: CSVASGRVRNNEQFF.

The chain has TRBV2 and TRBJ2-5; maybe TRBD1 (5 bases). This CDR3 has 15 amino acids. The V end lost 5 bases, the J end lost 3 bases, and 16 bases lay between the germline ends. CDR1 and CDR2 (germline): SNHLY, FYNNEI. The DNA of the CDR3 is TGTGCCAGCAGTTACCAGGGCCCTATCGAAGAGACCCAGTACTTC. As protein: CASSYQGPIEETQYF.

The rearrangement uses TRBV4-1 and TRBJ2-1; D remains ambiguous. The CDR3 length is 15 residues. Trimming removed 2 bases from V and 6 bases from J, with 14 bases in between. Germline V gene data show CDR1 as MGHRA and CDR2 as YSYEKL. The CDR3 DNA reads as TGCGCCAGCAGCCAAAGGTTTAGGGCCCTCAATGAGCAGTTCTTC. Its translation is CASSQRFRALNEQFF.

Only one count was recorded for this clone. The V gene is TRBV28, the J gene TRBJ2-7; no clear D gene. Germline V gene data show CDR1 as MDHEN and CDR2 as SYDVKM. Trimming shortened V by 2 bases and J by 5 bases, and 13 bases separated the two germline ends. The CDR3 has 14 amino acids. DNA of the CDR3: TGTGCCAGCAGTTTACCCACTGGACGTCACGAGCAGTACTTC. This gives the protein CASSLPTGRHEQYF. The full variable domain, rest sourced from reference TRBV28 and TRBJ2-7, is DVKVTQSSRYLVKRTGEKVFLECVQDMDHENMFWYRQDPGLGLRLIYFSYDVKMKEKGDIPEGYSVSREKKERFSLILESASTNQTSMYLCASSLPTGRHEQYFGPGTRLTVT.

This CDR3 reads CASSEEGTNNEQFF. The CDR3 DNA reads as TGTGCCAGCAGTGAAGAGGGGACTAACAATGAGCAGTTCTTC. V and J are TRBV2 and TRBJ2-1, with 7 bases lining up with TRBD2. The CDR3 has 14 amino acids. Germline V gene sequence: CDR1 SNHLY, CDR2 FYNNEI. The ends lost 1 base at V and 5 bases at J; junction bases unmatched: 2.

This chain links TRBV6-5 with TRBJ2-7, with 7 bases matching TRBD1. V was pared by 0 bases and J by 4 bases, with 9 bases of the junction left unmatched. Per germline, CDR1 MNHEY and CDR2 SVGAGI. CDR3 length: 16 amino acids. DNA of the CDR3: TGTGCCAGCAGTTACTCGACAGGACAGGTGGCATACGAGCAGTACTTC. Protein sequence: CASSYSTGQVAYEQYF.

This clone came up many times. The sample carries other DNA sequences with the same CDR3. This chain joins TRBV2 and TRBJ2-3; 10 bases align to TRBD2. CDR1 SNHLY and CDR2 FYNNEI come from the germline V gene. The CDR3 is 15 residues long. The junction had 2 bases not matched to a gene; V was cut back by 4 bases and J by 1 base. This chain's CDR3 is CASSGTSGRTDTQYF. The CDR3 DNA is TGTGCCAGCAGTGGGACTAGCGGCCGCACAGATACGCAGTATTTT.

This clone showed up just once. V gene TRBV10-3 combines with J gene TRBJ2-7; D is perhaps TRBD2 (6 bases). CDR3 length: 14 residues. Trimming shortened V by 0 bases and J by 3 bases, and 9 bases separated the two germline ends. In germline, CDR1 is ENHRY, CDR2 SYGVKD. The CDR3, as DNA: TGTGCCATCAGTGAGTCGATAGCGGACTACGAGCAGTACTTC. It codes for CAISESIADYEQYF.

V is TRBV4-3 and J is TRBJ2-2; 7 bases align to TRBD1. Germline V lookup: CDR1 LGHNA, CDR2 YSLEER. The CDR3 has 14 amino acids. V dropped 6 bases and J dropped 0; count of bases not matched to a gene: 1. The CDR3 region is CASRQGTNTGELFF. CDR3 DNA sequence: TGCGCCAGCAGACAGGGGACGAACACCGGGGAGCTGTTTTTT.

V and J are TRBV27 and TRBJ1-1; TRBD1 is a possible D gene (6 bases). Germline CDR1 MNHEY, CDR2 SMNVEV (reference sequence). Trimming cost V 7 bases and J 9 bases, with 12 bases left between them. The CDR3 is 11 amino acids. This CDR3 is CASTEGGKAFF. In DNA form, the CDR3 reads TGTGCCAGCACTGAAGGGGGAAAAGCTTTCTTT.

The chain links TRBV7-2 to TRBJ2-7, with D maybe TRBD2 (5 bases). The CDR3 has 15 amino acids. The germline V gene has CDR1 SGHTA and CDR2 FQGNSA. V dropped 4 bases and J dropped 3 bases, with 16 bases sitting between them. The CDR3, as DNA: TGTGCCAGCAGCTCGAATAGCGAGGACTTCTACGAGCAGTACTTC. The encoded protein is CASSSNSEDFYEQYF.

CDR3 residues: CASSQDLTGIYGYTF. For the CDR3, the DNA is TGTGCCAGCAGCCAAGATCTGACAGGCATCTATGGCTACACCTTC. The chain employs TRBV14 and TRBJ1-2, with D possibly TRBD1 on 6 matching bases. Germline V lookup: CDR1 SGHDN, CDR2 FVKESK. This CDR3 is 15 amino acids long. Trimming cost V 0 bases and J 4 bases, with 12 bases left between them.

In the case of this clone: Other DNA sequences from this sample encode an identical CDR3 as well. The chain links TRBV11-2 to TRBJ2-1; TRBD1 agrees at 7 bases. The CDR3 extends over 16 amino acids. Germline assignment: CDR1 SGHAT and CDR2 FQNNGV. V gave up 1 base and J gave up 1 base; unmatched junction bases: 4. The CDR3, as DNA: TGTGCCAGCAGCTTAGGACAGGGCATATCCTACAATGAGCAGTTCTTC. It is translated as CASSLGQGISYNEQFF.

The rearrangement uses TRBV7-9 and TRBJ2-5; D not resolved. CDR1 and CDR2 from the germline V gene are SEHNR and FQNEAQ (reference sequence). This CDR3 is 11 amino acids long. With 5 bases removed from V and 5 bases from J, the gap between germline ends came to 6 bases. This CDR3 is CASSPLETQYF. In nucleotides, the CDR3 is TGTGCCAGCAGCCCCCTCGAGACCCAGTACTTC. The variable domain in full, completed from reference TRBV7-9 and TRBJ2-5, reads DTGVSQNPRHKITKRGQNVTFRCDPISEHNRLYWYRQTLGQGPEFLTYFQNEAQLEKSRLLSDRFSAERPKGSFSTLEIQRTEQGDSAMYLCASSPLETQYFGPGTRLLVL.